This T cell receptor (beta chain) was profiled in a study of blood T cell repertoires in COVID-19 (dated by TCRdb to the early 2020s). At the level of the whole study: Collaborator samples came from the United States, Italy and Spain and covered acute and convalescent phases of COVID-19. The prospective study material was composed of cDNA or gDNA derived from T cells, B-cell-depleted T cells, or PBMCs. Where available, HLA class I and class II types were obtained from metadata supplied by the sample provider rather than from assay-based typing. Samples were obtained from the ongoing ImmuneRACE study (first 160 participants) and from 1,254 subjects provided by 6 global collaborators. The repertoires were released in a freely available public database meant as a resource for research on the immune response to SARS-CoV-2. Nearly every sample came with metadata listing a de-identified subject ID, COVID-19 status, age in years and sex. The dataset comprised deeply sampled blood TCRbeta repertoires from subjects exposed to, actively infected with, or recovered from COVID-19. What the authors observed across the whole study: The quantity of clinical and demographic metadata differed by source and by participant and was supplied without curation.

The CDR3 covers 17 residues, taking in both the cysteine and the phenylalanine. The kept DNA is CDR3 alone, 51 bases in frame from the first base. CDR1 is given as LGHNT and CDR2 as FRNRAP, both from the germline V gene. V is clipped by 0 bases and J by 2 bases, and the sequence between their germline boundaries is 17 bases long. Participants in the prospective study were aged about 18 to 89 years, lived in about two dozen United States geographic areas, and enrolled through a virtual design. To assign participants to cohorts, the prospective study relied on clinical history that participants themselves reported in a screening survey and a study questionnaire. ImmuneRACE Cohort 3 recovered participants were defined by two consecutive negative NP/OP PCR tests, healthcare professional clearance, or symptom resolution. Each participant in the prospective study had whole blood, serum and a nasopharyngeal or oropharyngeal swab collected by mobile phlebotomists. Additional blood draws and questionnaires over a 2-month period could optionally be provided by prospective study participants. Before DNA extraction, blood samples from the prospective study were shipped at room temperature or frozen.

This clone was seen once. Its antigen remains unidentified. Per-base quality was not reported, and no clone a single base away is much larger than it. TCRbeta CDR3 regions were amplified from genomic DNA by means of the immunoSEQ Assay, a bias-controlled multiplex PCR. The paper's data handling went like this. The number of nucleated cells in each sample was estimated from the amplification of reference gene primers within the assay. Sequence reads were collapsed and filtered to measure the absolute abundance of every unique TCRbeta CDR3 rearrangement. For each sample, productive Simpson clonality was calculated by taking the square root of Simpson's diversity index across productive rearrangements. TCRdb limited this immuneACCESS table to in-frame rearrangements with V and J called. A share of clones is missing; checked studies link under half to unresolved V genes, and the rest is unexplained. The V and J calls and the clone size are those of that table, but D and trimming were determined from the DNA. This sample lists 310,000 or so clones; 70% to 90% were detected once. Together, the top ten hold 9.5% of the sample.

This sequence originates from a woman in her thirties or forties who had recovered from COVID-19. The chain is assembled from TRBV12-5 and TRBJ2-7; D gene: possibly TRBD1, on 6 matching bases. Input material: PBMCs or T cells enriched from blood (not recorded which). The CDR3 region reads CASGLVRQDDIPYEQYF. The DNA sequence is given as TGTGCTAGTGGTTTGGTACGACAGGACGATATTCCCTACGAGCAGTACTTC.